Listed below are T cell receptor beta chains from one sample, sequenced in a study of blood T cell repertoires in COVID-19. Sequencing used immunoSEQ multiplex PCR; TCRdb keeps in-frame clones, though not all of them. The sample carries roughly 420,000 clones, over 75% recorded once. Material for sequencing was PBMCs or T cells enriched from blood (not recorded which). All receptors derive from a woman aged 25 to 39 with acute COVID-19. Each CDR3 is given with its conserved first and last residue.

CDR3	V	length
CASSSPGTGAHEQYF	TRBV28	15
CASSLVGVMGSEAFF	TRBV5-5	15
CASSLSGLTEAFF	TRBV7-2	13
CASSAGYQSYEQYF	TRBV2	14
CASSSPSSGGALQGYTF	TRBV5-1	17
CAISESLGLAGGNEQFF	TRBV10-3	17
CSVVTGDGYTF	TRBV29-1	11
CASSLGQNEQFF	TRBV5-1	12
CASSFRQNTEAFF	TRBV9	13
CASSPGLAGATDTQYF	TRBV18	16
CASSEQGPNVLTF	TRBV6-1	13
CATSRDERLRGYSNQPQHF	TRBV15	19
CATSEPGTPRAGELFF	TRBV24-1	16
CASSPGGLVSRYLSSYEQYF	TRBV6-6	20
CASSDRDRGAQYF	TRBV3-1/TRBV3-2	13
CASSRQGRETQYF	TRBV7-3	13
CASSPTGGSYGYTF	TRBV18	14
CASLRRGGLSGNTIYF	TRBV2	16
CASTRALSGANVLTF	TRBV6-5	15
CASSPRLAGGLQETQYF	TRBV18	17
CASRAGFTEAFF	TRBV12-3/TRBV12-4	12
CSAESYYEQYF	TRBV20-1	11
CASGRRSYNSPLHF	TRBV9	14
CASAMGGVEQFF	TRBV27	12
CASSQILTGLTEAFF	TRBV18	15
CSASGPRGTNTGELFF	TRBV20-1	16
CASSVEGGGATDTQYF	TRBV9	16
CASSPPGQGIGYTF	TRBV7-9	14
CASSLVGGYTEAFF	TRBV5-1	14
CASSPRGGDTYEQYF	TRBV9	15
CASSVAGQGSGYTF	TRBV9	14
CARTPPLQAPDYGYTF	TRBV21-1	16
CASSLAGQTNSPLHF	TRBV5-1	15
CASSTRGTGYEQYF	TRBV6-5	14
CASSQERGGFPNEQFF	TRBV5-5	16
CASSNLAGDGFPFF	TRBV5-1	14
CASSLASGTGVGNTIYF	TRBV5-1	17
CASSQLQGLNNEQFF	TRBV5-1	15
CASSLALTGLSTDTQYF	TRBV7-6	17
CASSGKTGGADIQYF	TRBV5-6	15
CASSQDRTYNSPLHF	TRBV3-1/TRBV3-2	15
CASSLNPANQGGNTGELFF	TRBV7-3	19
CASVREGTEAFF	TRBV12-5	12
CASSTDRVGTDTQYF	TRBV2	15
CASSLVGRGVSYNEQFF	TRBV7-9	17
CAWSVRRDRGQKLFF	TRBV30	15
CASSQAGPGGVEKLFF	TRBV4-1	16
CASSDFRGEAFF	TRBV9	12
CASSQGRGLGTEAFF	TRBV4-1	15
CASSFRQGKANEKLFF	TRBV7-9	16
CARHDGSEAFF	TRBV30	11
CASSLATGGGTEAFF	TRBV7-9	15
CASSEAPGTGVFYGYTF	TRBV2	17